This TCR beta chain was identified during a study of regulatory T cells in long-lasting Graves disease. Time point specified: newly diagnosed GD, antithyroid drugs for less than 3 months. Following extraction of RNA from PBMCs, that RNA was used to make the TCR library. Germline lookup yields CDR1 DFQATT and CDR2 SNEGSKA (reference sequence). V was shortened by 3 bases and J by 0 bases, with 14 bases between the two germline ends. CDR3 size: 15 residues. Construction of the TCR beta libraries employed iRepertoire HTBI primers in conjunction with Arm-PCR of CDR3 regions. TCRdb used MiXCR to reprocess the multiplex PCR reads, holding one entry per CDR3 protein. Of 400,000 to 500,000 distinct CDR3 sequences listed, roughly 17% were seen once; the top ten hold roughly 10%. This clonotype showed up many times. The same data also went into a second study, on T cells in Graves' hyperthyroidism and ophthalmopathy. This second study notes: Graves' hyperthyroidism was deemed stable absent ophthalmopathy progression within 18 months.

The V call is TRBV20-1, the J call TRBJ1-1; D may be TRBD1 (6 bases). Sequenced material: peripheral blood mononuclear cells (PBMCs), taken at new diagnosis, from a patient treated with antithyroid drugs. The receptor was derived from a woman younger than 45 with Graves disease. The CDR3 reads CSASSQGTMNTEAFF. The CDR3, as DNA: TGCAGTGCTAGCTCCCAGGGGACCATGAACACTGAAGCTTTCTTT.